This is a list of T cell receptor beta chains from one sample in a study of blood T cell repertoires in COVID-19. Libraries were prepared by immunoSEQ multiplex PCR; TCRdb keeps only in-frame clonotypes and omits some of them. The sample lists about 150,000 clones, around 80% occurring once. Input material: peripheral blood. These receptors all come from a human donor with acute or convalescent COVID-19. The donor label of this sample is uncertain. Both conserved end residues are part of each CDR3. Fields, in order: V gene, clone size, D gene, J gene, CDR3 DNA, CDR3 protein. A D gene is named only where the DNA matches it firmly. Size is omitted from some rows. Given values are once, few, many or a class for expanded clones.

v_gene: TRBV15
abundance: -
d_gene: TRBD1
j_gene: TRBJ2-2
CDR3nt: TGTGCCACCAGCGGGGACAGGGGCCGGACCGGGGAGCTGTTTTTT
CDR3aa: CATSGDRGRTGELFF

v_gene: TRBV7-3
abundance: -
d_gene: -
j_gene: TRBJ1-2
CDR3nt: TGTGCCAGCAGCTCCATACCCGACGGAGGGGCTGGCTACACCTTC
CDR3aa: CASSSIPDGGAGYTF

v_gene: TRBV19
abundance: few
d_gene: -
j_gene: TRBJ1-6
CDR3nt: TGTGCCAGTAGTACGGCAGGCGTTAATTCACCCCTCCACTTT
CDR3aa: CASSTAGVNSPLHF

v_gene: TRBV2
abundance: -
d_gene: -
j_gene: TRBJ2-7
CDR3nt: TGTGCCAGCAAAGCGGACGGGCACGAGCAGTACTTC
CDR3aa: CASKADGHEQYF

v_gene: TRBV2
abundance: -
d_gene: TRBD2
j_gene: TRBJ2-2
CDR3nt: TGTGCCAGCAGCGCGGGGGAGGCCGGGGAGCTGTTTTTT
CDR3aa: CASSAGEAGELFF

v_gene: TRBV20-1
abundance: -
d_gene: -
j_gene: TRBJ2-1
CDR3nt: TGCAGTGCTAGTCTCGTATTGAATGAGCAGTTCTTC
CDR3aa: CSASLVLNEQFF

v_gene: TRBV5-1
abundance: -
d_gene: -
j_gene: TRBJ2-6
CDR3nt: TGCGCCAGCAGCTTACTACCCCGGGACTCTGGGGCCAACGTCCTGACTTTC
CDR3aa: CASSLLPRDSGANVLTF

v_gene: TRBV7-2
abundance: -
d_gene: TRBD1
j_gene: TRBJ1-6
CDR3nt: TGTGCCAGCAGTCGGGACAGGGATTCACCCCTCCACTTT
CDR3aa: CASSRDRDSPLHF

v_gene: TRBV5-1
abundance: -
d_gene: TRBD1
j_gene: TRBJ2-1
CDR3nt: TGCGCCAGCAGCTCCTGGACAGGCGGCTACAATGAGCAGTTCTTC
CDR3aa: CASSSWTGGYNEQFF

v_gene: TRBV7-8
abundance: -
d_gene: TRBD1
j_gene: TRBJ1-6
CDR3nt: TGTGCCAGCAGGGCAGTTTACAGGGGAGGCTCCTATAATTCACCCCTCCACTTT
CDR3aa: CASRAVYRGGSYNSPLHF

v_gene: TRBV5-1
abundance: -
d_gene: -
j_gene: TRBJ1-2
CDR3nt: TGCGCCAGCAGCTTGGGTCTTGGCAGGGCCGAGGACTATGGCTACACCTTC
CDR3aa: CASSLGLGRAEDYGYTF

v_gene: TRBV5-1
abundance: -
d_gene: TRBD2
j_gene: TRBJ2-1
CDR3nt: TGCGCCAGCAGCTTGGCTAGCGGCAACAATGAGCAGTTCTTC
CDR3aa: CASSLASGNNEQFF

v_gene: TRBV6-5
abundance: once
d_gene: -
j_gene: TRBJ1-4
CDR3nt: TGTGCCAGCAGGAGGGGGGGTCTGAACGAAAAACTGTTTTTT
CDR3aa: CASRRGGLNEKLFF

v_gene: TRBV19
abundance: -
d_gene: TRBD1
j_gene: TRBJ1-5
CDR3nt: TGTGCCAGTAGTCCGGGCAGGGGGCGAGATCAGCCCCAGCATTTT
CDR3aa: CASSPGRGRDQPQHF

v_gene: TRBV7-2
abundance: -
d_gene: -
j_gene: TRBJ1-5
CDR3nt: TGTGCCAGCAGCGCCGGGACAAAGTATCAGCCCCAGCATTTT
CDR3aa: CASSAGTKYQPQHF

v_gene: TRBV7-9
abundance: few
d_gene: -
j_gene: TRBJ1-2
CDR3nt: TGTGCCAGCAGGCCTCACAGCGGGGTCCTGGGCTACACCTTC
CDR3aa: CASRPHSGVLGYTF